These 23 T cell receptor beta chains originate from one sample sequenced in a study of identical twins. TCRdb reprocessed the 5' RACE reads via MiXCR and lists one record per CDR3 protein. The sample has around 1.7 million distinct CDR3 sequences; 25% to 35% are singletons. The sample taken for sequencing was cord blood. All receptors derive from a newborn girl in good health.

This chain joins TRBV20-1 and TRBJ2-1; 11 nucleotides match TRBD2. The CDR3 sequence is 18 residues long. Germline V gene lookup returns CDR1 DFQATT and CDR2 SNEGSKA (reference sequence). V was clipped by 3 bases and J by 0 bases; unmatched bases: 10. The CDR3 sequence: CSARGSGRAWSSYNEQFF. The CDR3, as DNA: TGCAGTGCTAGGGGTAGCGGGAGGGCCTGGAGCTCCTACAATGAGCAGTTCTTC.

The chain couples TRBV14 to TRBJ2-4; 9 nucleotides agree with TRBD2. V lost 2 bases to trimming and J lost 7 bases; unmatched junction nucleotides: 6. Germline values: CDR1 SGHDN, CDR2 FVKESK. This CDR3 is built from 15 residues. Here the CDR3 reads CASSQMGTSRNIQYF. CDR3 sequence (DNA): TGTGCCAGCAGCCAAATGGGGACTAGCCGGAACATTCAGTACTTC. Complete variable domain (other parts from reference TRBV14 and TRBJ2-4): EAGVTQFPSHSVIEKGQTVTLRCDPISGHDNLYWYRRVMGKEIKFLLHFVKESKQDESGMPNNRFLAERTGGTYSTLKVQPAELEDSGVYFCASSQMGTSRNIQYFGAGTRLSVL.

This chain connects TRBV7-9 to TRBJ1-5; possibly TRBD1 for D (6 bases). V was pared by 6 bases and J by 6 bases, with 18 bases between. The CDR3 extends over 15 amino acids. CDR1 and CDR2 from the germline V gene are SEHNR and FQNEAQ (reference sequence). The CDR3 loop reads CASSQGAGGAQPQHF. CDR3 nucleotide sequence: TGTGCCAGCAGTCAAGGTGCGGGGGGCGCTCAGCCCCAGCATTTT.

The rearrangement joins TRBV7-9 to TRBJ1-1, with D uncertain. The CDR3 is 16 residues long. V gave up 0 bases and J gave up 3 bases, with 14 bases separating them. Looked up from germline, CDR1 is SEHNR and CDR2 is FQNEAQ (reference sequence). CDR3 nucleotides: TGTGCCAGCAGCTTAGCGGTCGGAGGGTGGGACACTGAAGCTTTCTTT. Amino acid sequence: CASSLAVGGWDTEAFF.

This clonotype was counted between two and nine times. The V call is TRBV20-1, the J call TRBJ1-5; D is perhaps TRBD1 (6 bases). The germline V gene has CDR1 DFQATT and CDR2 SNEGSKA (reference sequence). This CDR3 spans 14 amino acids. Trimming stripped 3 bases from V and 0 bases from J, with 9 bases between. CDR3 amino acids: CSASRQVSNQPQHF. The DNA for the CDR3 is TGCAGTGCTAGCCGACAGGTTAGCAATCAGCCCCAGCATTTT.

This clonotype came up a few times. The chain recombines TRBV4-1 with TRBJ2-5; 14 positions match TRBD2. Trimming at V came to 3 bases and at J to 10 bases, leaving 1 base not matched to a gene. The germline gives CDR1 MGHRA, CDR2 YSYEKL. This CDR3 region has 13 residues. The CDR3 sequence: CASSQGLAGVQYF. The DNA for the CDR3 is TGCGCCAGCAGCCAGGGACTAGCGGGGGTCCAGTACTTC.

A few counts support this clonotype. V usage is TRBV12-3 or TRBV12-4 and J usage is TRBJ2-7; 10 positions agree with TRBD1. CDR3 length: 15 residues. Losses at the gene ends were 5 bases for V and 3 bases for J; bases not matched to a gene: 7. CDR3 nucleotide sequence: TGTGCCAGCAGTCGGGGTGGACAGGGGGGCTACGAGCAGTACTTC. This sequence encodes CASSRGGQGGYEQYF.

This clonotype appeared a single time. This chain joins TRBV29-1 and TRBJ1-5; 12 nucleotides line up with TRBD1. The CDR3 totals 15 residues. Germline values: CDR1 SQVTM, CDR2 ANQGSEA. V dropped 4 bases and J dropped 5; count of bases not matched to a gene: 6. The CDR3 sequence: CSVALGTGGDQPQHF. In DNA, the CDR3 is TGCAGCGTTGCCCTTGGGACAGGGGGCGATCAGCCCCAGCATTTT. Looking up the rest from reference TRBV29-1 and TRBJ1-5 gives the full variable domain: SAVISQKPSRDICQRGTSLTIQCQVDSQVTMMFWYRQQPGQSLTLIATANQGSEATYESGFVIDKFPISRPNLTFSTLTVSNMSPEDSSIYLCSVALGTGGDQPQHFGDGTRLSIL.

This chain uses TRBV12-3 or TRBV12-4 with TRBJ2-7; 8 positions agree with TRBD1. Losses at the gene ends were 9 bases for V and 0 bases for J; bases not matched to a gene: 4. This CDR3 comprises 13 residues. The CDR3 loop is CASRDRTSYEQYF. The CDR3 region has the DNA TGTGCCAGTAGGGACAGGACCTCCTACGAGCAGTACTTC.

The V call is TRBV9, the J call TRBJ1-1; a weak D match, TRBD1 (6 bases). V lost 6 bases and J 6 bases, leaving 21 bases between the germline ends. The CDR3 contains 15 residues. Germline loops: CDR1 SGDLS, CDR2 YYNGEE. In DNA, the CDR3 is TGTGCCAGCACCCCAATTAGGCTACAGGGACCTGAAGCTTTCTTT. Encoded protein: CASTPIRLQGPEAFF.

This clonotype was seen only a few times. CDR3 nucleotide sequence: TGTGCCAGCAAAGCTAGCGGAACCTACGAGCAGTACTTC. This translates into CASKASGTYEQYF. The V gene is TRBV4-2, the J gene TRBJ2-7; 7 bases are a match to TRBD2. Germline V gives CDR1 LGHNA, CDR2 YNFKEQ. CDR3 length: 13 amino acids. V lost 7 bases to trimming and J lost 2 bases; unmatched junction nucleotides: 5.

This clonotype appeared many times. The J gene is TRBJ1-2, the V gene TRBV29-1; TRBD1 is a possible D gene (5 bases). V was shortened by 5 bases and J by 3 bases, with 13 bases between the two germline ends. The CDR3 totals 13 residues. CDR1 and CDR2 from the germline V gene are SQVTM and ANQGSEA. In DNA, the CDR3 is TGCAGCGTTTCCCTGCAGGGAGACTATGGCTACACCTTC. Protein product: CSVSLQGDYGYTF. The full variable domain, its missing parts supplied by reference TRBV29-1 and TRBJ1-2, is SAVISQKPSRDICQRGTSLTIQCQVDSQVTMMFWYRQQPGQSLTLIATANQGSEATYESGFVIDKFPISRPNLTFSTLTVSNMSPEDSSIYLCSVSLQGDYGYTFGSGTRLTVV.

The rearrangement uses TRBV6-1 and TRBJ1-5; D call uncertain. Trimming shortened V by 0 bases and J by 7 bases, and 10 bases separated the two germline ends. Germline values: CDR1 MNHNS, CDR2 SASEGT. The CDR3 is made up of 14 amino acids. The CDR3 loop is CASSEAGRKQPQHF. CDR3 nucleotides: TGTGCCAGCAGTGAAGCGGGGAGAAAACAGCCCCAGCATTTT.

This clonotype turned up a few times. The chain couples TRBV20-1 to TRBJ2-7; D is possibly TRBD2 (6 bases). Trimming took 2 bases from V and 4 from J, leaving 18 bases between them. The CDR3 is 15 residues long. Germline V lookup: CDR1 DFQATT, CDR2 SNEGSKA (reference sequence). The CDR3 spells CSARPLEGGGYEQYF. The CDR3 DNA is TGCAGTGCTAGACCGTTAGAGGGAGGCGGGTACGAGCAGTACTTC.

The chain links TRBV7-2 to TRBJ1-3; D is possibly TRBD1 (5 bases). The V end lost 0 bases, the J end lost 2 bases, and 17 bases lay between the germline ends. The CDR3 loop spans 18 amino acids. Germline V gene lookup returns CDR1 SGHTA and CDR2 FQGNSA. The CDR3 sequence: CASSLAQTPRGPGNTIYF. The DNA of the CDR3 is TGTGCCAGCAGCTTAGCCCAGACTCCTAGGGGACCTGGAAACACCATATATTTT.

Only a few counts were recorded for this clonotype. The chain combines TRBV20-1 with TRBJ1-5, with D hard to call. This CDR3 spans 15 amino acids. The germline V and J ends were trimmed by 1 base and 6 bases, with 16 bases remaining between them. Germline CDR1 and CDR2: DFQATT and SNEGSKA (reference sequence). CDR3 protein: CSARGVFEGFQPQHF. The CDR3 DNA reads TGCAGTGCTAGAGGGGTCTTCGAGGGTTTTCAGCCCCAGCATTTT.

Turning to this clonotype: A much larger clone is a single base away; this may be a read error. The chain is built from TRBV5-1 and TRBJ1-1; maybe TRBD1 (5 bases). The CDR3 covers 13 residues. V dropped 6 bases and J dropped 0 bases, with 9 bases sitting between them. From germline, CDR1 is SGHRS and CDR2 YFSETQ. The CDR3 sequence: CASTGGMNTEAFF. The CDR3 nucleotides are TGCGCCAGCACCGGGGGGATGAACACTGAAGCTTTCTTT.

J is TRBJ2-1 and V is TRBV2; no firm D call. The germline gives CDR1 SNHLY, CDR2 FYNNEI. Trimming left V 6 bases short and J 0 bases short, with 12 bases between. This CDR3 region has 15 residues. The CDR3 sequence is CASSARYSSYNEQFF. DNA of the CDR3: TGTGCCAGCAGCGCCAGATATTCCTCCTACAATGAGCAGTTCTTC.

This clonotype was found a few times. This chain connects TRBV20-1 to TRBJ2-1, with 11 bases fitting TRBD2. CDR3 size: 14 residues. The ends lost 5 bases at V and 9 bases at J; junction bases unmatched: 9. Germline V gene data show CDR1 as DFQATT and CDR2 as SNEGSKA (reference sequence). In DNA, the CDR3 is TGCAGTGCTTCCCGTCTAGCGGGAGGCGGTGAGCAGTTCTTC. Its translation: CSASRLAGGGEQFF.

The genes are TRBV21-1 and TRBJ1-2; the table's D gene call, TRBD1, was not cross checked with the DNA. TRBV21-1 is a pseudogene locus. The length of the CDR3 is 15 residues. CDR3: CASSKNAGSNYGYTF. For the CDR3, the DNA is TGTGCCAGCAGCAAAAACGCAGGGTCTAACTATGGCTACACCTTC.

The chain's CDR3 is CSASRTSGTQYF. The CDR3 DNA reads as TGCAGTGCTAGCAGGACTAGCGGGACTCAGTACTTC. The chain joins TRBV20-1 to TRBJ2-4; 12 positions match TRBD2. CDR3 length equals 12 residues. V shed 3 bases, J shed 12 bases, and the junction held 3 bases outside the gene matches. CDR1 is DFQATT and CDR2 is SNEGSKA in the germline V gene (reference sequence).

This clonotype was recorded a few times. The chain employs TRBV28 and TRBJ2-7; D gene unclear. The CDR3 runs to 12 residues. Per germline, CDR1 MDHEN and CDR2 SYDVKM. The V end was cut by 8 bases, the J end by 2 bases, with 10 bases between. The CDR3 protein is CASGSWAYEQYF. In DNA, the CDR3 is TGTGCCAGCGGATCATGGGCCTACGAGCAGTACTTC.

The genes are TRBV27 and TRBJ2-3; the D gene is possibly TRBD1 (6 bases). Germline assignment: CDR1 MNHEY and CDR2 SMNVEV (reference sequence). The germline V and J ends were trimmed by 4 bases and 1 base, with 12 bases remaining between them. CDR3 length: 15 residues. CDR3 bases: TGTGCCAGCAGTTCCCCAAACAGGGGCACAGATACGCAGTATTTT. Amino acids: CASSSPNRGTDTQYF.